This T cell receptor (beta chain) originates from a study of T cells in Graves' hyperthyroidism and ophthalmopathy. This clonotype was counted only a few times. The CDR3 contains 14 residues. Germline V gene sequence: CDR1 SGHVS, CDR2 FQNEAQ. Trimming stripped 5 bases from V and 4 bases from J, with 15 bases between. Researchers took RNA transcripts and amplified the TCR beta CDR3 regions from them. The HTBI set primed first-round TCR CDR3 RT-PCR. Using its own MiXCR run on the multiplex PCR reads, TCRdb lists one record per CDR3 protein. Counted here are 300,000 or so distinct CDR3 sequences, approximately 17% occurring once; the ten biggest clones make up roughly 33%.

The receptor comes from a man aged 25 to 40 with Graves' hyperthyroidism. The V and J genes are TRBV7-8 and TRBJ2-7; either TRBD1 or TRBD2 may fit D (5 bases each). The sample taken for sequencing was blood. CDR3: CASSAPGRDYEQYF. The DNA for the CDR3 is TGTGCCAGCAGCGCCCCGGGACGAGATTACGAGCAGTACTTC.